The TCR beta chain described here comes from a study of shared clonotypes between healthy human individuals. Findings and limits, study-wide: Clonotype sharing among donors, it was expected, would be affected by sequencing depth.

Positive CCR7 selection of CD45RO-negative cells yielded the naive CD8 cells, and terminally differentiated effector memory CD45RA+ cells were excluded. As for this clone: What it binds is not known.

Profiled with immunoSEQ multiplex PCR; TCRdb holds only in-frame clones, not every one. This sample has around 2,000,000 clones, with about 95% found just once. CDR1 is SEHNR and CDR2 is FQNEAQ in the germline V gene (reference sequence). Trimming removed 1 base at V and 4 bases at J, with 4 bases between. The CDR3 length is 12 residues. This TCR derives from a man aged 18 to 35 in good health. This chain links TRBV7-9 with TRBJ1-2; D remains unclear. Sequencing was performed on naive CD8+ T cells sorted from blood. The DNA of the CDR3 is TGTGCCAGCAGCTTAGAGCCCTATGGCTACACCTTC. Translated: CASSLEPYGYTF.